A selection of T cell receptor beta chains follows, all from one sample in a study of T cell changes during pregnancy in multiple sclerosis. TCRdb's table, derived via immunoSEQ multiplex PCR, lists solely in-frame clones and lacks some. The table lists about 120,000 clones, about 90% of them singletons, with 1.5% in the top ten. The source was peripheral blood, collected in the third trimester of pregnancy. The origin of the receptors is a female donor with multiple sclerosis, enrolled in a pregnancy study. Each CDR3 is given with its conserved first and last residue. Fields, in order: J gene, D gene, V gene, CDR3 protein, CDR3 DNA. D genes are given only for firm matches.

>TRBJ2-7|NA|TRBV11-2
CASSLRVEPYEQYF
TGTGCCAGCAGCTTACGGGTAGAGCCCTACGAGCAGTACTTC
>TRBJ2-1|TRBD1|TRBV6-5
CASSYGVDRGHNEQFF
TGTGCCAGCAGTTACGGGGTGGACAGGGGGCACAATGAGCAGTTCTTC
>TRBJ2-5|NA|TRBV2
CASRKVGGLGETQYF
TGTGCCAGCAGGAAAGTGGGGGGTTTAGGAGAGACCCAGTACTTC
>TRBJ2-3|NA|TRBV5-1
CASSLETASTDTQYF
TGCGCCAGCAGCTTGGAGACAGCTAGCACAGATACGCAGTATTTT
>TRBJ2-1|TRBD1|TRBV5-6
CASSSPGTGAPIGANEQFF
TGTGCCAGCAGCTCCCCCGGGACAGGGGCACCGATAGGGGCCAATGAGCAGTTCTTC
>TRBJ1-1|TRBD1|TRBV7-2
CASSSATGIRGTTEAFF
TGTGCCAGCAGCTCCGCGACAGGGATTCGGGGCACCACTGAAGCTTTCTTT
>TRBJ2-7|NA|TRBV7-9
CASSWVGGDYEQYF
TGTGCCAGCAGCTGGGTCGGAGGGGACTACGAGCAGTACTTC
>TRBJ1-1|TRBD1|TRBV4-2
CASSQVSRGRTEAFF
TGTGCCAGCAGCCAAGTAAGCAGGGGGCGAACTGAAGCTTTCTTT
>TRBJ1-1|NA|TRBV28
CASKGGGNTEAFF
TGTGCCAGCAAAGGCGGGGGGAACACTGAAGCTTTCTTT
>TRBJ2-7|TRBD2|TRBV18
CASSGTSGGGYEQYF
TGTGCCAGCTCTGGGACTAGCGGGGGAGGCTACGAGCAGTACTTC
>TRBJ2-1|TRBD2|TRBV5-8
CASSFSGLAGGNEQFF
TGTGCCAGCAGCTTCTCCGGACTAGCGGGAGGTAATGAGCAGTTCTTC
>TRBJ2-3|TRBD2|TRBV2
CASRELAGGPDTQYF
TGTGCCAGCAGAGAACTAGCGGGGGGTCCAGATACGCAGTATTTT
>TRBJ1-1|NA|TRBV5-1
CASSLSGWNTEAFF
TGCGCCAGCAGCTTGTCCGGGTGGAACACTGAAGCTTTCTTT
>TRBJ2-2|TRBD2|TRBV2
CASRLAGEGTGELFF
TGTGCCAGCAGACTAGCGGGAGAAGGCACCGGGGAGCTGTTTTTT
>TRBJ1-3|NA|TRBV30
CAFLSGNTIYF
TGTGCCTTCCTCTCTGGAAACACCATATATTTT
>TRBJ2-1|TRBD2|TRBV5-4
CASSLELAAYNEQFF
TGTGCCAGCAGCTTGGAACTAGCGGCCTACAATGAGCAGTTCTTC
>TRBJ1-2|NA|TRBV6-5
CASSFTYGYTF
TGTGCCAGCAGTTTCACTTATGGCTACACCTTC
>TRBJ2-5|TRBD2|TRBV5-4
CASSLRRKREVAETQYF
TGTGCCAGCAGCTTAAGGAGGAAGCGGGAGGTCGCGGAGACCCAGTACTTC
>TRBJ2-7|NA|TRBV7-9
CASSFNVGSYEQYF
TGTGCCAGCAGCTTTAACGTCGGGTCCTACGAGCAGTACTTC
>TRBJ1-2|TRBD1|TRBV7-9
CASSSTGLEGYTF
TGTGCCAGCAGCTCGACAGGGCTAGAGGGCTACACCTTC
>TRBJ1-1|NA|TRBV9
CASSVRGVGTEAFF
TGTGCCAGCAGTGTCCGGGGGGTCGGCACTGAAGCTTTCTTT
>TRBJ2-7|NA|TRBV30
CAWSEVGGIFYEQYF
TGTGCCTGGAGTGAAGTGGGGGGAATATTCTACGAGCAGTACTTC
>TRBJ1-4|TRBD1|TRBV19
CASSSRQGVSEKLFF
TGTGCCAGTAGTTCAAGACAGGGGGTCAGTGAAAAACTGTTTTTT
>TRBJ1-2|TRBD1|TRBV7-6
CASSPGTGANYGYTF
TGTGCCAGCAGCCCAGGGACAGGAGCTAACTATGGCTACACCTTC
>TRBJ2-3|NA|TRBV29-1
CSVPPRTTSTDTQYF
TGCAGCGTCCCCCCCCGGACTACTAGCACAGATACGCAGTATTTT
>TRBJ1-2|NA|TRBV27
CASSRKQVELDGYTF
TGTGCCAGCAGCCGTAAACAGGTAGAGTTGGATGGCTACACCTTC
>TRBJ2-7|NA|TRBV7-9
CASSLHRLEQYF
TGTGCCAGCAGCCTACACAGATTAGAGCAGTACTTC
>TRBJ2-7|NA|TRBV9
CASSFEGGSYEQYF
TGTGCCAGCAGCTTCGAGGGCGGATCCTACGAGCAGTACTTC
>TRBJ1-2|NA|TRBV4-2
CASSQESGLYGYTF
TGTGCCAGCAGCCAAGAATCGGGATTATATGGCTACACCTTC
>TRBJ1-1|NA|TRBV4-1
CASSQEFLRNTEAFF
TGCGCCAGCAGCCAAGAGTTCCTTCGGAACACTGAAGCTTTCTTT
>TRBJ1-1|TRBD1|TRBV19
CASSIVGRGDTEAFF
TGTGCCAGTAGTATAGTCGGCAGGGGGGACACTGAAGCTTTCTTT